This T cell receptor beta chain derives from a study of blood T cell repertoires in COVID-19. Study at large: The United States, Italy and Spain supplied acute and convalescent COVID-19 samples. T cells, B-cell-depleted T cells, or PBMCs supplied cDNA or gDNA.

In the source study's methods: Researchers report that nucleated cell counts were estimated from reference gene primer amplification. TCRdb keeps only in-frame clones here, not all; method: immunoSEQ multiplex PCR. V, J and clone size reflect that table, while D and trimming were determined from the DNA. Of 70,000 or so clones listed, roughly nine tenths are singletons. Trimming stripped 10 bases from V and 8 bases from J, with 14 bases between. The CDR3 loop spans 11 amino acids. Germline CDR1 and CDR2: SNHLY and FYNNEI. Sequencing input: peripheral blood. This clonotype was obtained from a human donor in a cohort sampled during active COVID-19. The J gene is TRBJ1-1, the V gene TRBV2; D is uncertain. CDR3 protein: CATQDGGEAFF. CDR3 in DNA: TGTGCCACCCAGGACGGAGGCGAAGCTTTCTTT. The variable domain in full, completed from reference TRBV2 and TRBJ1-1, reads EPEVTQTPSHQVTQMGQEVILRCVPISNHLYFYWYRQILGQKVEFLVSFYNNEISEKSEIFDDQFSVERPDGSNFTLKIRSTKLEDSAMYFCATQDGGEAFFGQGTRLTVV.